This entry lists 5 T cell receptor beta chains sequenced from one sample in a study of T cell responses to AZD1222 COVID-19 vaccine. This table comes from immunoSEQ multiplex PCR, and its TCRdb copy is limited to in-frame clones, with some not included. The sample holds 100,000 to 150,000 clones, 70% to 90% seen once. Sequencing was performed on peripheral blood, taken on day 0 of AZD1222 vaccination. All receptors come from an adult in good health.

The chain carries TRBV2 and TRBJ1-3, with D uncertain. Deletions cut 2 bases from V and 2 bases from J, with 10 bases between. Germline V gene sequence: CDR1 SNHLY, CDR2 FYNNEI. This CDR3 is 15 amino acids long. In DNA, the CDR3 is TGTGCCAGCAGTGAATTCGGAGGCGCTGGAAACACCATATATTTT. Protein product: CASSEFGGAGNTIYF.

The chain recombines TRBV7-9 with TRBJ1-5, with D possibly matching TRBD1 (5 bases). Germline values: CDR1 SEHNR, CDR2 FQNEAQ (reference sequence). The V gene lost 5 bases and the J gene lost 3 bases, with 14 bases spanning the gap. This CDR3 contains 15 residues. CDR3 amino acids: CASSRDDRLNQPQHF. In DNA form, the CDR3 reads TGTGCCAGCAGCCGAGATGACAGACTCAATCAGCCCCAGCATTTT.

The chain has TRBV2 and TRBJ2-1; the D gene is possibly TRBD1 (6 bases). This CDR3 is 15 amino acids long. From germline, CDR1 is SNHLY and CDR2 FYNNEI. Trimming stripped 2 bases from V and 3 bases from J, with 11 bases between. CDR3 bases: TGTGCCAGCAGTGAACTGGGGGCTAACTACAATGAGCAGTTCTTC. Its translation: CASSELGANYNEQFF.

The V gene is TRBV7-2, the J gene TRBJ1-4; possible D gene TRBD1, 5 bases. Per germline, CDR1 SGHTA and CDR2 FQGNSA. The germline V and J ends were trimmed by 6 bases and 6 bases, with 14 bases remaining between them. The CDR3 length is 14 residues. CDR3 residues: CASRSGTEDEKLFF. In nucleotides, the CDR3 is TGTGCCAGCAGGTCCGGGACGGAGGATGAAAAACTGTTTTTT.

The genes are TRBV28 and TRBJ1-5; D remains ambiguous. Germline V gene data show CDR1 as MDHEN and CDR2 as SYDVKM. V gave up 1 base and J gave up 7 bases, with 8 bases separating them. This CDR3 is built from 13 residues. CDR3 in amino acids: CASSLSWGQPQHF. Here the CDR3 DNA reads TGTGCCAGCAGTTTATCCTGGGGACAGCCCCAGCATTTT.